This paragraph reports one TCR beta chain. This sample is part of a study of ipilimumab plus nivolumab after autologous stem cell transplantation. Patients got ipilimumab 1 mg/kg beginning 14 to 28 days post-transplant. Method: immunoSEQ multiplex PCR; TCRdb's copy keeps in-frame clones and lacks some. Of 84,000 or so clones listed, around 80% are singletons. Germline V CDR1 and CDR2: SGHTA, FQGNSA. The V and J ends lost 5 bases and 4 bases, in that order; junction bases with no gene match: 8. CDR3 length equals 15 residues. The input for sequencing was PBMCs, taken in a trial of ipilimumab plus nivolumab as post-transplant consolidation. This TCR was recovered from a male donor with diffuse large B-cell lymphoma. The chain links TRBV7-2 to TRBJ2-3, with 8 bases lining up with TRBD2. The DNA of the CDR3 is TGTGCCAGCAGCCAAGCGGGGGTGGGGCCAGATACGCAGTATTTT. Protein product: CASSQAGVGPDTQYF.